This T cell receptor (beta chain) was profiled in a study of shared clonotypes between healthy human individuals. CD8 cells classed as naive were CD45RO-negative and positively selected for CCR7, excluding terminally differentiated effector memory CD45RA+ cells. Clones were sequenced by immunoSEQ multiplex PCR, and TCRdb holds only the in-frame ones, with some missing. The sample consists of some 740,000 clones, 92% of them appearing once. Trimming shortened V by 3 bases and J by 5 bases, and 11 bases separated the two germline ends. The CDR3 is made up of 13 amino acids. Germline loops: CDR1 MGHRA, CDR2 YSYEKL.

The V and J genes are TRBV4-1 and TRBJ2-7; D is perhaps TRBD1 (5 bases). Sequencing was carried out using naive CD8+ T cells sorted from blood. The clonotype was recovered from a man aged 25-45 years in good health. This chain's CDR3 is CASSHGTGDEQYF. CDR3 nucleotides: TGCGCCAGCAGCCATGGAACAGGAGACGAGCAGTACTTC.